The 21 T cell receptor beta chains presented below share a single source sample, sequenced in a study of shared clonotypes between healthy human individuals. Clones were read by immunoSEQ multiplex PCR, and TCRdb kept only the in-frame ones, dropping some. The table lists about 1 million clones, about 75% of them singletons. Sequenced: memory CD4+ T cells sorted from blood. Sample subset: CD45RA-negative fraction. Receptors were obtained from a man younger than 35 in good health.

A single count supports this clone. V usage is TRBV10-2 and J usage is TRBJ2-3; D is uncertain. Deletions cut 6 bases from V and 5 bases from J, with 9 bases between. Germline V gives CDR1 WSHSY, CDR2 SAAADI. The CDR3 runs to 12 residues. CDR3 amino acids: CASRVDGDTQYF. As DNA, the CDR3 is TGCGCCAGCAGGGTGGACGGAGATACGCAGTATTTT.

The rearrangement uses TRBV19 and TRBJ2-1; maybe TRBD1 (5 bases). The CDR3 is 15 amino acids. The germline CDR1 and CDR2 sequences are LNHDA and SQIVND (reference sequence). The V gene lost 3 bases and the J gene lost 1 base, with 10 bases spanning the gap. CDR3 residues: CASSMGQGSYNEQFF. Written as DNA, the CDR3 is TGTGCCAGTAGTATGGGTCAGGGATCCTACAATGAGCAGTTCTTC.

The V and J genes are TRBV27 and TRBJ1-2, with 8 bases lining up with TRBD1. This CDR3 region has 16 residues. V lost 6 bases to trimming and J lost 6 bases; unmatched junction nucleotides: 15. The V gene's germline CDR1 is MNHEY and CDR2 SMNVEV (reference sequence). The CDR3 reads CASSPRRTGKEDGYTF. In DNA, the CDR3 is TGTGCCAGCAGCCCACGTAGGACAGGGAAGGAGGATGGCTACACCTTC.

The rearrangement links TRBV29-1 to TRBJ2-7; 9 nucleotides match TRBD2. Germline loops: CDR1 SQVTM, CDR2 ANQGSEA. V trimming: 4 bases; J trimming: 4 bases; junction bases outside the gene matches: 8. The CDR3 runs to 14 residues. CDR3 loop: CSVVQSLAGYEQYF. As DNA, the CDR3 is TGCAGCGTTGTTCAATCGCTAGCGGGGTACGAGCAGTACTTC.

The chain joins TRBV5-4 to TRBJ2-3; D is ambiguous. CDR1 and CDR2 from the germline V gene are SGHNT and YYREEE (reference sequence). This CDR3 is 14 amino acids long. Trimming removed 0 bases from V and 0 bases from J, with 5 bases in between. CDR3 sequence reads: CASSLDTSTDTQYF. CDR3 nucleotides: TGTGCCAGCAGCTTGGACACTAGCACAGATACGCAGTATTTT.

The chain combines TRBV28 with TRBJ1-3; D unclear. Deletions cut 8 bases from V and 1 base from J, with 9 bases between. Germline CDR1 is MDHEN and CDR2 is SYDVKM. This CDR3 contains 13 residues. CDR3 sequence reads: CASVERSGNTIYF. CDR3 nucleotide sequence: TGTGCCAGCGTCGAGAGGTCTGGAAACACCATATATTTT.

This clone was counted at least ten times. V gene TRBV10-2 combines with J gene TRBJ2-7; 10 bases fit TRBD2. In germline, CDR1 is WSHSY, CDR2 SAAADI. The length of the CDR3 is 16 residues. Trimming cost V 5 bases and J 5 bases; bases outside gene matches: 12. The CDR3 region is CASSPTLAGVGHEQYF. The CDR3 coding sequence is TGCGCCAGCAGTCCCACCCTAGCGGGAGTTGGCCACGAGCAGTACTTC.

A note on this clone: The same CDR3 can be traced to other DNA sequences in this sample. This chain connects TRBV7-9 to TRBJ2-7, with 12 bases identical to TRBD2. The CDR3 is made up of 14 amino acids. The V gene end was trimmed by 4 bases and the J gene end by 2 bases; junction bases not matched to a gene: 0. CDR1 and CDR2 (germline): SEHNR, FQNEAQ (reference sequence). CDR3 loop: CASSSSGGAYEQYF. The CDR3 nucleotides read TGTGCCAGCAGCTCTAGCGGGGGGGCCTACGAGCAGTACTTC.

V usage is TRBV6-6 and J usage is TRBJ1-4; D remains unclear. The CDR3 is made up of 13 amino acids. Germline lookup yields CDR1 MNHNY and CDR2 SVGAGI (reference sequence). V dropped 7 bases and J dropped 7 bases, with 13 bases sitting between them. CDR3 sequence (DNA): TGTGCCAGCATGCGAGGGAGTCTTGAAAAACTGTTTTTT. This sequence encodes CASMRGSLEKLFF.

The rearrangement joins TRBV6-4 to TRBJ1-4, with 8 positions matching TRBD1. J lost 3 bases, V lost 5 bases, and 5 bases had no gene match. Germline assignment: CDR1 MRHNA and CDR2 SNTAGT. This CDR3 comprises 15 residues. The DNA for the CDR3 is TGTGCCAGCAGTCTCGGGACAGGACCTAATGAAAAACTGTTTTTT. It is translated as CASSLGTGPNEKLFF.

This clone showed up just a few times. The chain joins TRBV6-5 to TRBJ2-7, with D perhaps TRBD1 or TRBD2 (6 bases each). The CDR3 loop spans 15 amino acids. Germline V lookup: CDR1 MNHEY, CDR2 SVGAGI. The ends were cut back, 4 bases at V and 3 bases at J, with 16 bases in the middle. CDR3 loop: CASSSRGLGIYEQYF. Here the CDR3 DNA reads TGTGCCAGCAGTTCCCGGGGGCTAGGGATCTACGAGCAGTACTTC.

This chain joins TRBV6-5 and TRBJ2-7; TRBD2 agrees at 8 bases. The trim removed 3 bases at V and 3 bases at J, leaving 4 bases unmatched. This CDR3 has 14 residues. Germline-derived CDR1 and CDR2 are MNHEY and SVGAGI. This chain's CDR3 is CASSYQAGVYEQYF. The DNA for the CDR3 is TGTGCCAGCAGTTATCAAGCGGGAGTCTACGAGCAGTACTTC.

This rearrangement joins TRBV5-6 to TRBJ1-2; a weak D match, TRBD1 (6 bases). Trimming cost V 2 bases and J 4 bases, with 15 bases left between them. Per germline, CDR1 SGHDT and CDR2 YYEEEE. CDR3 length: 15 residues. As DNA, the CDR3 is TGTGCCAGCAGCTTAATCACGGGGGCCCGCTATGGCTACACCTTC. Protein product: CASSLITGARYGYTF.

The CDR3 sequence is CASSLGTLEQYF. In DNA, the CDR3 is TGTGCCAGCAGTTTAGGGACTCTCGAGCAGTACTTC. The chain links TRBV28 to TRBJ2-7; tentatively, D is TRBD2 (6 bases). Per germline, CDR1 MDHEN and CDR2 SYDVKM. V was shortened by 2 bases and J by 6 bases, with 8 bases between the two germline ends. This CDR3 contains 12 residues.

Here the CDR3 DNA reads TGTGCCAGCAGCCCACCAACCCAAGGGGGGACAGGGGTGACAGATACGCAGTATTTT. Protein: CASSPPTQGGTGVTDTQYF. The chain links TRBV7-9 to TRBJ2-3, with TRBD1 matching over 10 bases. Germline lookup yields CDR1 SEHNR and CDR2 FQNEAQ (reference sequence). CDR3 length: 19 residues. Trimming removed 5 bases from V and 3 bases from J; junction bases left unmatched: 17. Variable domain in full (rest from reference TRBV7-9 and TRBJ2-3): DTGVSQNPRHKITKRGQNVTFRCDPISEHNRLYWYRQTLGQGPEFLTYFQNEAQLEKSRLLSDRFSAERPKGSFSTLEIQRTEQGDSAMYLCASSPPTQGGTGVTDTQYFGPGTRLTVL.

This chain joins TRBV5-1 and TRBJ2-7; 8 positions agree with TRBD1. The CDR3 loop spans 14 amino acids. After removal of 1 base from V and 5 bases from J, the junction contained 5 bases not matched to a gene. Germline CDR1 SGHRS, CDR2 YFSETQ. CDR3: CASSLSGGSNEQYF. The CDR3 DNA is TGCGCCAGCAGCTTGTCAGGGGGCTCAAACGAGCAGTACTTC.

This clone was detected only a few times. The rearrangement joins TRBV28 to TRBJ2-1, with TRBD2 matching 12 bases. Looked up from germline, CDR1 is MDHEN and CDR2 is SYDVKM. This CDR3 spans 15 amino acids. J lost 3 bases, V lost 7 bases, and 4 bases had no gene match. CDR3 sequence: CASTSGGVHYNEQFF. The CDR3 bases are TGTGCCAGCACTAGCGGGGGGGTACACTACAATGAGCAGTTCTTC.

V and J are TRBV5-1 and TRBJ2-3; no clear D. Germline-derived CDR1 and CDR2 are SGHRS and YFSETQ. V was clipped by 0 bases and J by 6 bases, with 11 bases between them. The CDR3 totals 14 residues. CDR3 in DNA: TGCGCCAGCAGCTTGGCACTTAGCAGGGATACGCAGTATTTT. Its translation: CASSLALSRDTQYF.

The table lists this clone with a count of one. The chain is built from TRBV28 and TRBJ1-5; D uncertain. V shed 6 bases and J shed 6 bases, with 9 bases lying between them. CDR1 and CDR2 (germline): MDHEN, SYDVKM. The CDR3 contains 12 residues. The DNA for the CDR3 is TGTGCCAGCAGGACGGTAAGTCAGCCCCAGCATTTT. Protein product: CASRTVSQPQHF.

The chain links TRBV14 to TRBJ1-4; D call uncertain. The CDR3 runs 13 residues. The V gene's germline CDR1 is SGHDN and CDR2 FVKESK. V dropped 1 base and J dropped 8 bases, with 8 bases sitting between them. The chain's CDR3 is CASSQVYSEKLFF. The CDR3 region has the DNA TGTGCCAGCAGCCAAGTTTACAGCGAAAAACTGTTTTTT.

J is TRBJ2-2 and V is TRBV6-6; no clear D gene. From germline, CDR1 is MNHNY and CDR2 SVGAGI (reference sequence). V was clipped by 0 bases and J by 4 bases, with 9 bases between them. The CDR3 totals 15 residues. DNA for the CDR3: TGTGCCAGCAGTTACTCCGGTCCCGGCACCGGGGAGCTGTTTTTT. This sequence encodes CASSYSGPGTGELFF.